Listed here are 3 T cell receptor beta chains from one sample, sequenced in a study of technical replicates of blood from several donors (dated by TCRdb to about 2017). The receptor library was made with the immunoSEQ multiplex PCR assay. The table was pulled from immuneACCESS by TCRdb, which kept in-frame rearrangements only. Such tables lose some clones; where checked, under half of the loss comes from unresolved V genes, and the rest has no known cause. For this sample the table gives about 73,000 clones, of which around 93% were detected only once. The top ten clonotypes cover 0.25% of the sample. Sequencing was performed on T cells isolated from PBMCs. Receptor source: a human donor in good health.

This chain uses TRBV2 with TRBJ2-2; 10 bases are shared with TRBD1. V was pared by 2 bases and J by 5 bases, with 8 bases of the junction left unmatched. CDR1 SNHLY and CDR2 FYNNEI come from the germline V gene. The CDR3 sequence is 17 residues long. In DNA form, the CDR3 reads TGTGCCAGCAGTGAAAATTACGGGACAGGGGATACCGGGGAGCTGTTTTTT. It codes for CASSENYGTGDTGELFF.

This rearrangement joins TRBV7-9 to TRBJ1-2; D call uncertain. Looked up from germline, CDR1 is SEHNR and CDR2 is FQNEAQ (reference sequence). The length of the CDR3 is 11 residues. Trimming shortened V by 1 base and J by 6 bases, and 3 bases separated the two germline ends. The CDR3 loop is CASSLGHGYTF. DNA for the CDR3: TGTGCCAGCAGCTTAGGGCATGGCTACACCTTC.

The chain uses TRBV18 and TRBJ2-5; TRBD1 agrees at 8 bases. CDR1 KGHSH and CDR2 LQKENI come from the germline V gene. CDR3 length: 15 residues. V lost 2 bases, J lost 4 bases, and 6 bases stayed unmatched. The CDR3: CASSPGQGARETQYF. The CDR3 DNA is TGTGCCAGCTCACCAGGGCAGGGGGCGAGAGAGACCCAGTACTTC. Full variable domain (missing parts from reference TRBV18 and TRBJ2-5): NAGVMQNPRHLVRRRGQEARLRCSPMKGHSHVYWYRQLPEEGLKFMVYLQKENIIDESGMPKERFSAEFPKEGPSILRIQQVVRGDSAAYFCASSPGQGARETQYFGPGTRLLVL.